This T cell receptor (beta chain) was sequenced during a study of CD8 T cells in Susac syndrome. Sequencing of TCR beta was performed on blood CD8+ and CD4+ T cells. TEMRA cells underwent FACS enrichment and CD8+ and CD4+ T cells underwent negative isolation. An amount of RNA that ranged from roughly 0.45 to 1 ug was reverse transcribed with random hexamers. Amplification of TCR beta CDR3 across 54 Vbeta and 13 Jbeta was performed with immunoSEQ multiplex PCR. TCRdb reprocessed the immunoSEQ multiplex PCR reads via MiXCR and lists one record per CDR3 protein. The sample records under 200,000 distinct CDR3 sequences, approximately 96% being singletons. The CDR3 spans 16 residues. Trimming shortened V by 0 bases and J by 3 bases, and 11 bases separated the two germline ends. The V gene's germline CDR1 is LGHDT and CDR2 YNNKEL (reference sequence).

Sample: CD8+ T cells from PBMCs. The chain carries TRBV3-1 and TRBJ2-2; D might be TRBD2 (5 bases). The receptor's source is a human donor with multiple sclerosis. This chain's CDR3 is CASSQDRRRYTGELFF. DNA of the CDR3: TGTGCCAGCAGCCAAGATCGGAGGAGGTACACCGGGGAGCTGTTTTTT.